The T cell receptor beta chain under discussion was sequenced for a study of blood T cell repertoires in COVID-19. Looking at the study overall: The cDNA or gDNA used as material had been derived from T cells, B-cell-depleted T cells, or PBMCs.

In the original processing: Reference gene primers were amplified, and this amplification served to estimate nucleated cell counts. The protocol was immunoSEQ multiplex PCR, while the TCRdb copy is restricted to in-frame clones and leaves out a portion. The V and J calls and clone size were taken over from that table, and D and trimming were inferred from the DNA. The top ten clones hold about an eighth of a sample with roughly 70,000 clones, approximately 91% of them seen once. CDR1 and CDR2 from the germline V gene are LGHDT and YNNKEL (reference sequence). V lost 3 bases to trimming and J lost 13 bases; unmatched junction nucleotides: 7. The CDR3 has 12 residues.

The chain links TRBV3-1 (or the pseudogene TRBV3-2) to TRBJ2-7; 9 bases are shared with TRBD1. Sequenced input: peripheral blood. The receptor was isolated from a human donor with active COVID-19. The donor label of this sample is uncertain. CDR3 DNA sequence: TGTGCCAGCAGCCAGGGGACAGGGAGAAATTACTTC. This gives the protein CASSQGTGRNYF.